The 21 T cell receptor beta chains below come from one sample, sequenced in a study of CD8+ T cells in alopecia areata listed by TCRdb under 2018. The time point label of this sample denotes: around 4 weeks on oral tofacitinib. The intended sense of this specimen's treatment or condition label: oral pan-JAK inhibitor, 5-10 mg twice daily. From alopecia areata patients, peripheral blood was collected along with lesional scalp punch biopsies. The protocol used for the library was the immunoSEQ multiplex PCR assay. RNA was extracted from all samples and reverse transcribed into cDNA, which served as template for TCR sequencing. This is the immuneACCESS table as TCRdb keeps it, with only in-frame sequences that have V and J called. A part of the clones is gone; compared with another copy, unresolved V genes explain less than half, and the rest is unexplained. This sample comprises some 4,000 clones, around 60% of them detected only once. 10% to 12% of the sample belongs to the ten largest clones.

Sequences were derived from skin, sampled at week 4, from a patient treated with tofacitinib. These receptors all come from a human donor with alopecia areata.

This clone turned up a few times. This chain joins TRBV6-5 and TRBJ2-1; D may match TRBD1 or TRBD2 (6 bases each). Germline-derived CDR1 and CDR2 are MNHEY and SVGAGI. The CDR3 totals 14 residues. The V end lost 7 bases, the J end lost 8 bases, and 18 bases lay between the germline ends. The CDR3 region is CASTRGRIIDEQFF. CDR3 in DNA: TGTGCCAGCACACGGGGGCGCATAATCGATGAGCAGTTCTTC.

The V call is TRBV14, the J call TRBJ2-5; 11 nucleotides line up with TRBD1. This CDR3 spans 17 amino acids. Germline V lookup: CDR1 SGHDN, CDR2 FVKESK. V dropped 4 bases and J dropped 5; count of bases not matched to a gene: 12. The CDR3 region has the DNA TGTGCCAGCAGCCGACGTTCCGGGACAGGGGGGCGTGAGACCCAGTACTTC. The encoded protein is CASSRRSGTGGRETQYF. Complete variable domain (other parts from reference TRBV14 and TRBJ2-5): EAGVTQFPSHSVIEKGQTVTLRCDPISGHDNLYWYRRVMGKEIKFLLHFVKESKQDESGMPNNRFLAERTGGTYSTLKVQPAELEDSGVYFCASSRRSGTGGRETQYFGPGTRLLVL.

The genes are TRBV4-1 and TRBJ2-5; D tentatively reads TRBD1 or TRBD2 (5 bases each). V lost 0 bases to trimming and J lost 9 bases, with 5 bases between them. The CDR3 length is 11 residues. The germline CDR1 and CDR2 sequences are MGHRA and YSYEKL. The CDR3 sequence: CASSQEGAQYF. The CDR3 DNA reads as TGCGCCAGCAGCCAAGAGGGGGCCCAGTACTTC.

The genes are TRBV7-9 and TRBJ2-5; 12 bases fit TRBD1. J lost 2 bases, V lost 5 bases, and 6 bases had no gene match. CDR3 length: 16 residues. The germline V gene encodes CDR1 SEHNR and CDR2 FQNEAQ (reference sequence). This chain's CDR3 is CASSRPGQGAQETQYF. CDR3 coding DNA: TGTGCCAGCAGCAGACCGGGACAGGGGGCACAAGAGACCCAGTACTTC.

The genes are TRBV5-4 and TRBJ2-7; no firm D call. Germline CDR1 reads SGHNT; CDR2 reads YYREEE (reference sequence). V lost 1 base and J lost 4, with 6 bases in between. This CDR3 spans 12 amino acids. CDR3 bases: TGTGCCAGCAGCTTGCCCCCTTACGAGCAGTACTTC. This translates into CASSLPPYEQYF.

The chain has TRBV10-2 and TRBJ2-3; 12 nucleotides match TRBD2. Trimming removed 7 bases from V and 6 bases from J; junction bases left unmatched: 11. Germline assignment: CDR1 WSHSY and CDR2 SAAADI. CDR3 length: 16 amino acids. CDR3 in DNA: TGCGCCAGCACCGACACCGCTAGCGGGAGGGCGGATACGCAGTATTTT. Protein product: CASTDTASGRADTQYF.

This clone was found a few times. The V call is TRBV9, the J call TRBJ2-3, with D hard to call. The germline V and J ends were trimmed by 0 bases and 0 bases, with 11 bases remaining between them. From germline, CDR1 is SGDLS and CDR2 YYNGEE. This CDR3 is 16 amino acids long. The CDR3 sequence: CASSVEDVTSTDTQYF. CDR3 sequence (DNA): TGTGCCAGCAGCGTAGAGGACGTAACTAGCACAGATACGCAGTATTTT.

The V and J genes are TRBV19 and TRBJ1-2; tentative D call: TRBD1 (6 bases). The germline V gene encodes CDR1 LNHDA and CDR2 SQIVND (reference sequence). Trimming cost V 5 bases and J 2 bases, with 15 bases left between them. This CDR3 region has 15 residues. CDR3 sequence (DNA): TGTGCCAGTAGTTTATACAGGGAGGGGAACTATGGCTACACCTTC. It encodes CASSLYREGNYGYTF.

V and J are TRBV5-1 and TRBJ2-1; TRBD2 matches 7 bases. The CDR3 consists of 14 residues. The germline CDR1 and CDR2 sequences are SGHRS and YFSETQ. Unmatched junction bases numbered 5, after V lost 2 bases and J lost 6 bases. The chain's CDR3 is CASSLTSGGNEQFF. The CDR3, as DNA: TGCGCCAGCAGCTTAACCTCGGGGGGCAATGAGCAGTTCTTC.

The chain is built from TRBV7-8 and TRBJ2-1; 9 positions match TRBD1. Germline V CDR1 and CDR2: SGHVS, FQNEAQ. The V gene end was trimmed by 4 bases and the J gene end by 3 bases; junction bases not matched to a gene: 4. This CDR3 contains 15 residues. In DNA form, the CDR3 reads TGTGCCAGCAGCTCGGGACAGGGAATCTACAATGAGCAGTTCTTC. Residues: CASSSGQGIYNEQFF.

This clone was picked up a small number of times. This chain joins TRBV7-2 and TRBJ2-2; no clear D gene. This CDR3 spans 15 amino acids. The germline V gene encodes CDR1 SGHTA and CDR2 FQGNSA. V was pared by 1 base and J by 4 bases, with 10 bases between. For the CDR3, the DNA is TGTGCCAGCAGCTTAGACCAGTCGGGCACCGGGGAGCTGTTTTTT. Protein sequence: CASSLDQSGTGELFF.

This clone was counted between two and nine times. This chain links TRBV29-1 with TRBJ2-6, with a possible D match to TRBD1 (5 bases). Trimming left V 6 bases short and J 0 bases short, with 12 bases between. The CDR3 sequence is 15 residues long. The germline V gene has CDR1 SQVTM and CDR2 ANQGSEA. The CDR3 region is CSVPGQNSGANVLTF. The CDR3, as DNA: TGCAGCGTCCCCGGACAAAACTCTGGGGCCAACGTCCTGACTTTC.

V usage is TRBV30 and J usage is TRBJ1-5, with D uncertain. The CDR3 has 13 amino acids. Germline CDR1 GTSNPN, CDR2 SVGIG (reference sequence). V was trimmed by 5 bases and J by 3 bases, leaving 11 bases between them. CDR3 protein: CAWSAGNNQPQHF. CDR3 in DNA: TGTGCCTGGTCCGCCGGGAACAATCAGCCCCAGCATTTT.

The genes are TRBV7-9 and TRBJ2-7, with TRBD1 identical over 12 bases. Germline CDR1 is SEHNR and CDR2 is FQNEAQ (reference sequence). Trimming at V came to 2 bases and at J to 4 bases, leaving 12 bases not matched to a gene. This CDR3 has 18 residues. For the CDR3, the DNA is TGTGCCAGCAGCTTAAAAGGGGGGACAGGGGGCGCGGTGTACGAGCAGTACTTC. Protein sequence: CASSLKGGTGGAVYEQYF.

The chain's CDR3 is CASPFTEAFF. The CDR3 DNA sequence: TGTGCCAGCCCGTTCACTGAAGCTTTCTTT. This chain links TRBV7-8 with TRBJ1-1, with D hard to call. The ends were cut back, 8 bases at V and 4 bases at J, with 5 bases in the middle. This CDR3 is 10 amino acids long. Germline V gene sequence: CDR1 SGHVS, CDR2 FQNEAQ.

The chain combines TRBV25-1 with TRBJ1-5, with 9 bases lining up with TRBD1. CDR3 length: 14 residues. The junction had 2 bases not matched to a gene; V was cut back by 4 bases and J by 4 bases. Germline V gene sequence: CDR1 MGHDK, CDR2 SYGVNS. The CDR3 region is CASSGQGGNQPQHF. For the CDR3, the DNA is TGTGCCAGCAGTGGACAGGGGGGAAATCAGCCCCAGCATTTT. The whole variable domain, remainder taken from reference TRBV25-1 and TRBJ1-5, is EADIYQTPRYLVIGTGKKITLECSQTMGHDKMYWYQQDPGMELHLIHYSYGVNSTEKGDLSSESTVSRIRTEHFPLTLESARPSHTSQYLCASSGQGGNQPQHFGDGTRLSIL.

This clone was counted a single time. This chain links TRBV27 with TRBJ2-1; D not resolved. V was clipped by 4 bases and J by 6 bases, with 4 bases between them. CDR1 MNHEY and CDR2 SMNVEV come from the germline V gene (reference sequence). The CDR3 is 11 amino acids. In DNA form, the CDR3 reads TGTGCCAGCAGTTGGTTCAATGAGCAGTTCTTC. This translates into CASSWFNEQFF.

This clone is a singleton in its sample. The CDR3 sequence: CASSVESDSYNEQFF. Written as DNA, the CDR3 is TGTGCCAGCAGCGTAGAGAGTGACTCCTACAATGAGCAGTTCTTC. The V and J genes are TRBV9 and TRBJ2-1, with D hard to call. The V gene lost 0 bases and the J gene lost 0 bases, with 7 bases spanning the gap. CDR3 length: 15 residues. The germline CDR1 and CDR2 sequences are SGDLS and YYNGEE.

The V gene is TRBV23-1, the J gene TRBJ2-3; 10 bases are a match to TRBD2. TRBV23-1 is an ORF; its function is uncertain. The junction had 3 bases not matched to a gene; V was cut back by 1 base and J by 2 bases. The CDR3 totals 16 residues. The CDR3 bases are TGCGCCAGCAGTCAATGGACTAGCGGACTCACAGATACGCAGTATTTT. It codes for CASSQWTSGLTDTQYF.

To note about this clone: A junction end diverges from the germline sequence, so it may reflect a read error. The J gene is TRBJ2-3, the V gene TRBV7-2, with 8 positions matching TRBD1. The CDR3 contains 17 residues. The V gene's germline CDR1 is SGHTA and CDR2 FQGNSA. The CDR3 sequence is CASSKRGDRSPTDTQYF. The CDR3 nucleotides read TGTGCCAGCAGCAAAAGAGGGGACAGGTCGCCCACAGATACACAGTATTTT.

The CDR3 DNA follows: TGCGCCAGCAGCCCGGATCGGGGGTCTGGGGCCAACGTCCTGACTTTC. Translation: CASSPDRGSGANVLTF. The rearrangement joins TRBV5-1 to TRBJ2-6; possible D gene TRBD2, 6 bases. V shed 4 bases and J shed 1 base, with 12 bases lying between them. CDR1 and CDR2 from the germline V gene are SGHRS and YFSETQ. CDR3 length: 16 residues. The complete variable domain, with remaining parts taken from reference TRBV5-1 and TRBJ2-6, reads KAGVTQTPRYLIKTRGQQVTLSCSPISGHRSVSWYQQTPGQGLQFLFEYFSETQRNKGNFPGRFSGRQFSNSRSEMNVSTLELGDSALYLCASSPDRGSGANVLTFGAGSRLTVL.